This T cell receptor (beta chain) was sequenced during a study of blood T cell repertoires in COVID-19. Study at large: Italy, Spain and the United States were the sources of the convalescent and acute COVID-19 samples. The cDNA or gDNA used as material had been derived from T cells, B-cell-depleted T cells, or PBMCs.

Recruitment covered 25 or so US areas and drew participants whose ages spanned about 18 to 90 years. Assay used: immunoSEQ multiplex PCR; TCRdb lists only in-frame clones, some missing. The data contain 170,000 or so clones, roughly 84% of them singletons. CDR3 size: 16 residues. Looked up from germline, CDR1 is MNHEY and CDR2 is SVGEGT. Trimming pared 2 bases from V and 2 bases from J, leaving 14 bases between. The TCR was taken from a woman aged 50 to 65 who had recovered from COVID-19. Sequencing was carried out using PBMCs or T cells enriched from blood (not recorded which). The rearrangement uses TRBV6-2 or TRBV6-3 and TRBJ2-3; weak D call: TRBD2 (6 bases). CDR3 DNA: TGTGCCAGCAGTTACACTACTGGGAGGACCACAGATACGCAGTATTTT. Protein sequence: CASSYTTGRTTDTQYF.